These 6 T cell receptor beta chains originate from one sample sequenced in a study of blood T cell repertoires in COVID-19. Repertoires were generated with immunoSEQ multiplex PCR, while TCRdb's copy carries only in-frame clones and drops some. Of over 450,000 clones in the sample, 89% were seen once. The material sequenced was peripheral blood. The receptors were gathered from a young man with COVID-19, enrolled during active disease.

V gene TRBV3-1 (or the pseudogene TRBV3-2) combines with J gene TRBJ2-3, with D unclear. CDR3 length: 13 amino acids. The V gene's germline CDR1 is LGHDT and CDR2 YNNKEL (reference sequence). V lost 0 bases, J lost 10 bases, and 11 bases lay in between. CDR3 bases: TGTGCCAGCAGCCAAGATTCCCAGGCTCCGCAGTATTTT. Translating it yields CASSQDSQAPQYF.

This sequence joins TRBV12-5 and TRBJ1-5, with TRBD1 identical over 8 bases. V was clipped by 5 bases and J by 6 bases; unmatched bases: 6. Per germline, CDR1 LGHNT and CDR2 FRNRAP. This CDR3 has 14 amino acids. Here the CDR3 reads CASGQSGGAQPQHF. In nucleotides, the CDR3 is TGTGCTAGTGGTCAATCAGGGGGCGCTCAGCCCCAGCATTTT.

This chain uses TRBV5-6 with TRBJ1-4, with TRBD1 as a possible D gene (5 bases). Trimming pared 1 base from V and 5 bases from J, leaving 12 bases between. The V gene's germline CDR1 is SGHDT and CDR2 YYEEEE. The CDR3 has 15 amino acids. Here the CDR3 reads CASSLKSGLNEKLFF. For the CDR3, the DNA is TGTGCCAGCAGCTTGAAGTCAGGGTTAAATGAAAAACTGTTTTTT.

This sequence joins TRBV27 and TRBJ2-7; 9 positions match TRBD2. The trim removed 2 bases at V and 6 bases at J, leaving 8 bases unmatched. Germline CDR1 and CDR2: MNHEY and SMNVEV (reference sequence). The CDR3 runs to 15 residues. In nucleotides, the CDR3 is TGTGCCAGCAGTTTAGGGATTAGCGGGAGAGGCGAGCAGTACTTC. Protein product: CASSLGISGRGEQYF.

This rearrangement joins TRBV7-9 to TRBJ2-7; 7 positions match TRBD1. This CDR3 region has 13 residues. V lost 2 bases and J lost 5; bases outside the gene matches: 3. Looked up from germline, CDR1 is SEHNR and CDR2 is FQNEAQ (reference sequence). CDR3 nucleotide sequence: TGTGCCAGCAGCTTACCGACAGGGCACGAGCAGTACTTC. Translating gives CASSLPTGHEQYF.

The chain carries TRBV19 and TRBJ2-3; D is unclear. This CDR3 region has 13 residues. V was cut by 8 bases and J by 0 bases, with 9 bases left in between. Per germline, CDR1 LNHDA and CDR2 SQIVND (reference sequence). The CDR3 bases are TGTGCCAGTTCTCTCACTAGCACAGATACGCAGTATTTT. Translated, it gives CASSLTSTDTQYF.